These T cell receptor beta chains were read from a single sample in a study of T-cell memory formation after mild COVID-19. Via MiXCR, TCRdb re-called the 5' RACE reads, giving one row per CDR3 protein. The table lists about 210,000 distinct CDR3 sequences, roughly a tenth of them singletons. The sample was PBMCs or a T cell subset sorted from them (not recorded which). The receptors come from a man between 18 and 29 years old who had mild COVID-19 (a few samples of this study predate the infection). Cell type and time point are not known. CDR3s include the opening cysteine and the closing phenylalanine or tryptophan. The order of the fields is D gene, J gene, clone size, V gene, CDR3 DNA, CDR3 protein. A D gene is named only where the DNA matches it firmly. Clone size appears in some rows only: once, few, many, or a class for an expanded clone.

d_call: NA
j_call: TRBJ1-5
clone_size: NA
v_call: TRBV7-2
cdr3_nt: TGTGCCAGCAGCTTAGTGGGGAGTCCCTATAGCAATCAGCCCCAGCATTTT
cdr3_aa: CASSLVGSPYSNQPQHF

d_call: NA
j_call: TRBJ1-1
clone_size: NA
v_call: TRBV29-1
cdr3_nt: TGCAGCGTTTCTGTACAGGGGAACACTGAAGCTTTCTTT
cdr3_aa: CSVSVQGNTEAFF

d_call: NA
j_call: TRBJ2-1
clone_size: NA
v_call: TRBV20-1
cdr3_nt: TGCAGTGCTAGTCCCGACCCGCAGGGGCAGTTCTTC
cdr3_aa: CSASPDPQGQFF

d_call: NA
j_call: TRBJ2-2
clone_size: many
v_call: TRBV5-1
cdr3_nt: TGCGCCAGCAGTAGGGTCACGGACACCGGGGAGCTGTTTTTT
cdr3_aa: CASSRVTDTGELFF

d_call: NA
j_call: TRBJ1-4
clone_size: few
v_call: TRBV7-9
cdr3_nt: TGTGCCAGCAGCTTAAACGTGAGAACTAATGAAAAACTGTTTTTT
cdr3_aa: CASSLNVRTNEKLFF

d_call: NA
j_call: TRBJ1-6
clone_size: few
v_call: TRBV20-1
cdr3_nt: TGCAGTGCTAGTCCCCCGGGGGCTTCACCCCTCCACTTT
cdr3_aa: CSASPPGASPLHF

d_call: NA
j_call: TRBJ1-1
clone_size: few
v_call: TRBV6-6
cdr3_nt: TGTGCCAGCAGTTACTCGATAGTTGGCAGGGGCGCGGACACTGAAGCTTTCTTT
cdr3_aa: CASSYSIVGRGADTEAFF

d_call: TRBD2
j_call: TRBJ2-1
clone_size: once
v_call: TRBV4-1
cdr3_nt: TGCGCCAGCAGCCGACCGGGACTAGCAGTTTACAATGAGCAGTTCTTC
cdr3_aa: CASSRPGLAVYNEQFF

d_call: NA
j_call: TRBJ1-4
clone_size: few
v_call: TRBV6-2/TRBV6-3
cdr3_nt: TGTGCCAGCAGTTCCTCTCCGGACTTCTCAACTAATGAAAAACTGTTTTTT
cdr3_aa: CASSSSPDFSTNEKLFF

d_call: NA
j_call: TRBJ2-5
clone_size: NA
v_call: TRBV6-5
cdr3_nt: TGTGCCAGCAGTTTTACTTTCCAAGAGACCCAGTACTTC
cdr3_aa: CASSFTFQETQYF

d_call: NA
j_call: TRBJ1-5
clone_size: few
v_call: TRBV5-8
cdr3_nt: TGTGCCAGCAGCTTGTATTTGGGTGGCATCGCGCCCCAGCATTTT
cdr3_aa: CASSLYLGGIAPQHF

d_call: NA
j_call: TRBJ1-2
clone_size: few
v_call: TRBV5-1
cdr3_nt: TGCGCCAGCGCGGAGTTGACGGCCCCCAACTATGGCTACACCTTC
cdr3_aa: CASAELTAPNYGYTF

d_call: NA
j_call: TRBJ1-1
clone_size: few
v_call: TRBV2
cdr3_nt: TGTGCCAGCAAAGGACAGATGAACACTGAAGCTTTCTTT
cdr3_aa: CASKGQMNTEAFF

d_call: TRBD2
j_call: TRBJ2-3
clone_size: NA
v_call: TRBV10-1
cdr3_nt: TGCGCCAGCAGTCGGGAGGGGGCAGATACGCAGTATTTT
cdr3_aa: CASSREGADTQYF

d_call: NA
j_call: TRBJ2-5
clone_size: few
v_call: TRBV24-1
cdr3_nt: TGTGCCACCAGTGATCGGGGCGAACTAGAGACCCAGTACTTC
cdr3_aa: CATSDRGELETQYF

d_call: NA
j_call: TRBJ2-2
clone_size: few
v_call: TRBV20-1
cdr3_nt: TGCAGTGCGCGGGGACTGGCCGGGGAGCTGTTTTTT
cdr3_aa: CSARGLAGELFF

d_call: NA
j_call: TRBJ2-3
clone_size: NA
v_call: TRBV6-5
cdr3_nt: TGTGCCAGCAGTTACGTCAGGGGCCGGGGGTCAGATACGCAGTATTTT
cdr3_aa: CASSYVRGRGSDTQYF

d_call: NA
j_call: TRBJ2-3
clone_size: few
v_call: TRBV27
cdr3_nt: TGTGCCAGCATCAACGGGACTTCTAGCACAGATACGCAGTATTTT
cdr3_aa: CASINGTSSTDTQYF

d_call: NA
j_call: TRBJ2-5
clone_size: NA
v_call: TRBV4-3
cdr3_nt: TGCGCCAGCAGCCAAGATCGTGCAGGGGAGGGGACCCAGTACTTC
cdr3_aa: CASSQDRAGEGTQYF

d_call: NA
j_call: TRBJ2-3
clone_size: few
v_call: TRBV12-3/TRBV12-4
cdr3_nt: TGTGCCAGCAGTTTACCACAGCGCACAGATACGCAGTATTTT
cdr3_aa: CASSLPQRTDTQYF

d_call: TRBD2
j_call: TRBJ2-3
clone_size: many
v_call: TRBV4-1
cdr3_nt: TGCGCCAGCAGCCAAGTCCGGCCTATAGCGGGACGTATCACAGATACGCAGTATTTT
cdr3_aa: CASSQVRPIAGRITDTQYF

d_call: NA
j_call: TRBJ2-1
clone_size: few
v_call: TRBV20-1
cdr3_nt: TGCAGTGCTAGAGATCCCGGGGCGTCTACCTACAATGAGCAGTTCTTC
cdr3_aa: CSARDPGASTYNEQFF

d_call: NA
j_call: TRBJ1-2
clone_size: NA
v_call: TRBV6-2/TRBV6-3
cdr3_nt: TGTGCCAGCAGAATCTCAGGTCGGGGCTACACCTTC
cdr3_aa: CASRISGRGYTF

d_call: NA
j_call: TRBJ1-4
clone_size: NA
v_call: TRBV6-2/TRBV6-3
cdr3_nt: TGTGCCAGCAATTCTATCTATGAAAAACTGTTTTTT
cdr3_aa: CASNSIYEKLFF

d_call: NA
j_call: TRBJ2-2
clone_size: few
v_call: TRBV9
cdr3_nt: TGTGCCAGCAGCTTGACGTGGACGAGCACCGGGGAGCTGTTTTTT
cdr3_aa: CASSLTWTSTGELFF

d_call: NA
j_call: TRBJ1-1
clone_size: many
v_call: TRBV6-5
cdr3_nt: TGTGCCAGCAGGAGGTCTTTTGACCCGAGGACTGAAGCTTTCTTT
cdr3_aa: CASRRSFDPRTEAFF

d_call: NA
j_call: TRBJ2-1
clone_size: many
v_call: TRBV5-1
cdr3_nt: TGCGCCAGCAGCTTTGACGGGTCCCCCTACAATGAGCAGTTCTTC
cdr3_aa: CASSFDGSPYNEQFF

d_call: TRBD2
j_call: TRBJ2-5
clone_size: few
v_call: TRBV7-7
cdr3_nt: TGTGCCAGCAGCGGCGGGACTAGCGGGGAAGAGACCCAGTACTTC
cdr3_aa: CASSGGTSGEETQYF

d_call: NA
j_call: TRBJ1-2
clone_size: few
v_call: TRBV7-9
cdr3_nt: TGTGCCACCACCAGTACGCTTGGGGGATACTATGGCTACACCTTC
cdr3_aa: CATTSTLGGYYGYTF

d_call: NA
j_call: TRBJ1-1
clone_size: NA
v_call: TRBV10-3
cdr3_nt: TGTGCCATCAGACAAGGGCCCATGGGGACTGAAGCTTTCTTT
cdr3_aa: CAIRQGPMGTEAFF

d_call: NA
j_call: TRBJ2-5
clone_size: NA
v_call: TRBV28
cdr3_nt: TGTGCCAGCAGTTTTTTTGGAGGGAGTGGGACCCAGTACTTC
cdr3_aa: CASSFFGGSGTQYF

d_call: NA
j_call: TRBJ1-1
clone_size: NA
v_call: TRBV7-9
cdr3_nt: TGTGCCAGCAGCTTAATCCGGGACATTGACACTGAAGCTTTCTTT
cdr3_aa: CASSLIRDIDTEAFF

d_call: TRBD1
j_call: TRBJ1-5
clone_size: NA
v_call: TRBV4-2
cdr3_nt: TGTGCCAGCAGCCAGTCCGGGACAGGGGATCAGCCCCAGCATTTT
cdr3_aa: CASSQSGTGDQPQHF

d_call: NA
j_call: TRBJ2-3
clone_size: few
v_call: TRBV29-1
cdr3_nt: TGCAGCGTTGTACGAACGCTTAGCACAGATACGCAGTATTTT
cdr3_aa: CSVVRTLSTDTQYF

d_call: NA
j_call: TRBJ1-1
clone_size: NA
v_call: TRBV15
cdr3_nt: TGTGCCACCAGCAGAGAGGGCAGGGACATCCCTGAAGCTTTCTTT
cdr3_aa: CATSREGRDIPEAFF

d_call: TRBD1
j_call: TRBJ1-2
clone_size: NA
v_call: TRBV9
cdr3_nt: TGTGCCAGCAGCGTAAACCCCCAGCCCTGGGACAGCGGTCTTGGCTACACCTTC
cdr3_aa: CASSVNPQPWDSGLGYTF

d_call: NA
j_call: TRBJ2-3
clone_size: few
v_call: TRBV7-2
cdr3_nt: TGTGCCAGCAGCTTAGAGGGACTTCATACGCAGTATTTT
cdr3_aa: CASSLEGLHTQYF

d_call: TRBD1
j_call: TRBJ1-4
clone_size: few
v_call: TRBV7-2
cdr3_nt: TGTGCCAGCAGCTTTGGAGGGACAGCAACTAATGAAAAACTGTTTTTT
cdr3_aa: CASSFGGTATNEKLFF

d_call: NA
j_call: TRBJ2-1
clone_size: few
v_call: TRBV7-6
cdr3_nt: TGTGCCAGCAGCCGTTTAGGGGGACACAATGAGCAGTTCTTC
cdr3_aa: CASSRLGGHNEQFF

d_call: NA
j_call: TRBJ1-5
clone_size: NA
v_call: TRBV19
cdr3_nt: TGTGCCAGCCGCGGCGGAGGGCAGCCCCAGCATTTT
cdr3_aa: CASRGGGQPQHF

d_call: TRBD2
j_call: TRBJ2-1
clone_size: few
v_call: TRBV27
cdr3_nt: TGTGCCAGCAGTGCACCCGGGACTAGCAGGGAGGATGAGCAGTTCTTC
cdr3_aa: CASSAPGTSREDEQFF

d_call: TRBD1
j_call: TRBJ2-7
clone_size: many
v_call: TRBV5-4
cdr3_nt: TGTGCCAGCAGCCAGGGGGGGACAGGGGGTCGCGAGCAGTACTTC
cdr3_aa: CASSQGGTGGREQYF

d_call: NA
j_call: TRBJ1-4
clone_size: NA
v_call: TRBV11-2
cdr3_nt: TGTGCCAGCAGCTTAGATGTGCGGTTGACTAATGAAAAACTGTTTTTT
cdr3_aa: CASSLDVRLTNEKLFF

d_call: NA
j_call: TRBJ2-3
clone_size: many
v_call: TRBV18
cdr3_nt: TGTGCCAGCTCACCGGTCGGGCAGGGCACAGATACGCAGTATTTT
cdr3_aa: CASSPVGQGTDTQYF

d_call: NA
j_call: TRBJ2-2
clone_size: few
v_call: TRBV6-2/TRBV6-3
cdr3_nt: TGTGCCAGCAGACACAAGGTCAGGGACACCGGGGAGCTGTTTTTT
cdr3_aa: CASRHKVRDTGELFF